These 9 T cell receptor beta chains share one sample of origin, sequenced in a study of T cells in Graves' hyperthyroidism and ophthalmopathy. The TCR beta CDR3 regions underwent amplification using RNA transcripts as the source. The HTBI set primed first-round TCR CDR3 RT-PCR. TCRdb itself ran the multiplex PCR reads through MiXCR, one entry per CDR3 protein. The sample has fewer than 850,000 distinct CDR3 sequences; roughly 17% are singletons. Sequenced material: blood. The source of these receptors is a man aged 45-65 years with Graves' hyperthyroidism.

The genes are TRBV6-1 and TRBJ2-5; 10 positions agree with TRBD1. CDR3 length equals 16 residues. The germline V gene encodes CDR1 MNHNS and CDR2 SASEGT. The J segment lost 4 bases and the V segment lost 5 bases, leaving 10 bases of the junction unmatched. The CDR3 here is CASSTRTGGERETQYF. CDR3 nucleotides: TGTGCCAGCAGTACGCGGACAGGGGGGGAGAGAGAGACCCAGTACTTC.

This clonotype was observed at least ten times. The CDR3 spells CASASGSGYTDTQYF. The DNA of the CDR3 is TGCGCCAGCGCCTCGGGTAGCGGATACACAGATACGCAGTATTTT. This rearrangement joins TRBV5-1 to TRBJ2-3, with D possibly TRBD2 on 6 matching bases. There are 15 residues in the CDR3. Germline values: CDR1 SGHRS, CDR2 YFSETQ. Trimming cost V 7 bases and J 2 bases, with 17 bases left between them.

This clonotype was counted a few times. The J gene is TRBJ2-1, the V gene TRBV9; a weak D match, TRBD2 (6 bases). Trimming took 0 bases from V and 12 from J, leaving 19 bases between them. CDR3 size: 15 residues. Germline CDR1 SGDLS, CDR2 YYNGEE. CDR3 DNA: TGTGCCAGCAGCGTAGGCACTGGCGGGAAAAGTGGGCAGTTCTTC. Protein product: CASSVGTGGKSGQFF.

Here the CDR3 DNA reads TGTGCCAGCAGCCAGGAATTGATTTATGGCTACACCTTC. Residues: CASSQELIYGYTF. This rearrangement joins TRBV7-9 to TRBJ1-2, with D hard to call. There are 13 residues in the CDR3. Germline V gene data show CDR1 as SEHNR and CDR2 as FQNEAQ (reference sequence). Trimming took 5 bases from V and 5 from J, leaving 12 bases between them.

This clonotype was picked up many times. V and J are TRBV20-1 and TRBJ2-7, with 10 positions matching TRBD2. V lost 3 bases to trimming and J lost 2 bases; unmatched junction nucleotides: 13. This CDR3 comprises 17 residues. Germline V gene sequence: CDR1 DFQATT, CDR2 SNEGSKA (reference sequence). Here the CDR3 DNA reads TGCAGTGCTAGTGCAGCTAGCGGGAGTGATTGGGCCTACGAGCAGTACTTC. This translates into CSASAASGSDWAYEQYF.

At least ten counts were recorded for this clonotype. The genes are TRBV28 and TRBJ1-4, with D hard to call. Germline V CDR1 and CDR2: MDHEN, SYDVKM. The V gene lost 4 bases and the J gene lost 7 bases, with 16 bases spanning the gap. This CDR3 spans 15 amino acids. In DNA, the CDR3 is TGTGCCAGCAGTTCTCCGACCGCCAGAAGTGAAAAACTGTTTTTT. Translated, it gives CASSSPTARSEKLFF.

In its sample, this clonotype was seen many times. CDR3 residues: CASSGVGQVVGTEAFF. The CDR3 DNA reads TGTGCCAGCAGTGGCGTGGGACAGGTTGTCGGCACTGAAGCTTTCTTT. The rearrangement joins TRBV2 to TRBJ1-1, with 8 bases matching TRBD1. The CDR3 is 16 residues long. Germline CDR1 and CDR2: SNHLY and FYNNEI. V dropped 4 bases and J dropped 4; count of bases not matched to a gene: 11.

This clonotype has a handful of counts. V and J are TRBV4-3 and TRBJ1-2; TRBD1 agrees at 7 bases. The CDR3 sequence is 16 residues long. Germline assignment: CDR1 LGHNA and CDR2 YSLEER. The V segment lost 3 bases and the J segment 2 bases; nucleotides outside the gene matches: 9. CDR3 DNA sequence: TGCGCCAGCAGCCATAAGAAGACAGGGCGAAACTATGGCTACACCTTC. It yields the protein CASSHKKTGRNYGYTF.

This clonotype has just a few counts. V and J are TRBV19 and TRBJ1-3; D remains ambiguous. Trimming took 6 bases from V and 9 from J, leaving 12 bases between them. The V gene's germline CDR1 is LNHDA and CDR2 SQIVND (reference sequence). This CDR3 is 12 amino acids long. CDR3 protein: CASSSLLTTIYF. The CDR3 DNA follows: TGTGCCAGTAGCAGTCTCCTGACCACCATATATTTT.